This T cell receptor (beta chain) was profiled in a study of T cell responses to AZD1222 COVID-19 vaccine. In regard to this clone: Antigen unknown.

Study-level points and caveats: In a largely white British group with more females than males, clonal diversity was possibly underestimated. Two AZD1222 doses significantly raised spike-specific TCR breadth and depth over controls. None of the repertoires were sampled until the peak T cell response had passed. Nearly half of spike-specific TCRs reportedly target unmutated variant regions.

This CDR3 comprises 15 residues. Germline V lookup: CDR1 SGHAT, CDR2 FQNNGV. Trimming cost V 5 bases and J 8 bases; bases outside gene matches: 6. Here immunoSEQ multiplex PCR was the method, and the copy in TCRdb shows in-frame clones only, minus some. The sample consists of 150,000 to 250,000 clones, 90% to 95% of them appearing once. The sequence was obtained from an adult who received the AZD1222 COVID-19 vaccine. Sequences were derived from peripheral blood, sampled 28 days after the second AZD1222 dose. This chain links TRBV11-2 with TRBJ1-4, with 12 bases lining up with TRBD1. CDR3: CASSRPGQGAEKLFF. CDR3 nucleotide sequence: TGTGCCAGCAGCCGTCCGGGACAGGGGGCAGAAAAACTGTTTTTT.